The clone carrying this TCR beta chain was observed a handful of times. Repertoires were generated with immunoSEQ multiplex PCR, while TCRdb's copy carries only in-frame clones and drops some. This sample carries under 90,000 clones, approximately 80% of them seen once, and the ten largest clones take about 0.6%. This specimen belongs to a study of T cell clones after liver transplantation. Germline V gene lookup returns CDR1 SNHLY and CDR2 FYNNEI. V lost 4 bases to trimming and J lost 1 base, with 11 bases between them. The CDR3 runs to 14 residues. This receptor was identified in a human donor who received a liver transplant. Sequencing used CD4+ T cells from blood, obtained before liver transplant. V usage is TRBV2 and J usage is TRBJ2-7; D is possibly TRBD1 (7 bases). The CDR3 region has the DNA TGTGCCAGCAGTGTACAGGGGAGGTCCTACGAGCAGTACTTC. It yields the protein CASSVQGRSYEQYF. Together with reference TRBV2 and TRBJ2-7, the CDR3 gives the full variable domain: EPEVTQTPSHQVTQMGQEVILRCVPISNHLYFYWYRQILGQKVEFLVSFYNNEISEKSEIFDDQFSVERPDGSNFTLKIRSTKLEDSAMYFCASSVQGRSYEQYFGPGTRLTVT.